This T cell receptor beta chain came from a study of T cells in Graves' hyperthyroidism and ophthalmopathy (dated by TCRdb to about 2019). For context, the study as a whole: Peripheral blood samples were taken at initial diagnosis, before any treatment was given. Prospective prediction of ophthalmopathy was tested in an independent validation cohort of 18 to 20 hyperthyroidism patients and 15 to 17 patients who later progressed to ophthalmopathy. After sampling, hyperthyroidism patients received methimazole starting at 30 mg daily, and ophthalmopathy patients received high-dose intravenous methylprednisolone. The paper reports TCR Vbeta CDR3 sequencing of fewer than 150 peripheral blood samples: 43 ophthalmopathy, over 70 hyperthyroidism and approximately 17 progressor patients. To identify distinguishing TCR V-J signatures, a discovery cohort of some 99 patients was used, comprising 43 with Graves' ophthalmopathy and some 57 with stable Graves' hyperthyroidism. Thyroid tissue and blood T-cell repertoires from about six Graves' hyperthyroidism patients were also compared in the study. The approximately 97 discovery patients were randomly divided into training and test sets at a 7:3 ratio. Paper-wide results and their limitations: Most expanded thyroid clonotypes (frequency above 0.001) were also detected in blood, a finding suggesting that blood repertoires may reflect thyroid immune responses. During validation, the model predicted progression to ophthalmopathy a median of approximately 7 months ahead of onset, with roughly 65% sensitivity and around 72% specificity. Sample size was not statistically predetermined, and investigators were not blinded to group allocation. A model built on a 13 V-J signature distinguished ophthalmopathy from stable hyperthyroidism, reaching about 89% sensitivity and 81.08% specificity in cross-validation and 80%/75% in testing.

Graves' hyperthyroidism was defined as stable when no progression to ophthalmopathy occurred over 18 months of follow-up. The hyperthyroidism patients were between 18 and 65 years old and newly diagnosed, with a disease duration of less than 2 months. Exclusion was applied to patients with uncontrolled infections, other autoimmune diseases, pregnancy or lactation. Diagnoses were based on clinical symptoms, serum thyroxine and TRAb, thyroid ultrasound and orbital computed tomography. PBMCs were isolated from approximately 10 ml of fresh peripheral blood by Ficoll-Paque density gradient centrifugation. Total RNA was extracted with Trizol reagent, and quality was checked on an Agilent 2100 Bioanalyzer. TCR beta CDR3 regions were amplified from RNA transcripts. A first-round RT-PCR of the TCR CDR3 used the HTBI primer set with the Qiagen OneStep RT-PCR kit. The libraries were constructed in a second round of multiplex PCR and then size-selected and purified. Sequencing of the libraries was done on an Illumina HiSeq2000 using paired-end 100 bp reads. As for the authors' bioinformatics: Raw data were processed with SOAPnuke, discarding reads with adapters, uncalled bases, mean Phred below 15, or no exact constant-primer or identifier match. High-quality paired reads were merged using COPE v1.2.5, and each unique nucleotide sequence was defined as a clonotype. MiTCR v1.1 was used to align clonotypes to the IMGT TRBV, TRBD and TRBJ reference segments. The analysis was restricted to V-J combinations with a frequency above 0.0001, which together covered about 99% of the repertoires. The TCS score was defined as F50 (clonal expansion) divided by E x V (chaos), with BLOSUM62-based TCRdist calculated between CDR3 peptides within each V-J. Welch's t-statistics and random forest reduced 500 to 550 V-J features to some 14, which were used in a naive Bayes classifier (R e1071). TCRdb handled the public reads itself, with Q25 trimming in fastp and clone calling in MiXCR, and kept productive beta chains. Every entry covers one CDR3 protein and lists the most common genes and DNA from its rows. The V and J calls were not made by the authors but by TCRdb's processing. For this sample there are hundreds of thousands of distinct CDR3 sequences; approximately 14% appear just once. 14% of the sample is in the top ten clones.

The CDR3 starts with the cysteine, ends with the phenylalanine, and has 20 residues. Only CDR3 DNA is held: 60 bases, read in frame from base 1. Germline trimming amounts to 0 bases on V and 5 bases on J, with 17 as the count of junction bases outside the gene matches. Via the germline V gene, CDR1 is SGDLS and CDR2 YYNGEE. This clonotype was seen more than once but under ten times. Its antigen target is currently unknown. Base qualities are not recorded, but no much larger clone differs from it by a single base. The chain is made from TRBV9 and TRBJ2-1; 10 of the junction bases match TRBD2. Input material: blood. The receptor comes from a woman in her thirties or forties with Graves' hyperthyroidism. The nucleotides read TGTGCCAGCAGCGTAGTTGCTAGCGGGAGCTCCCGAGGGTCTCACAATGAGCAGTTCTTC. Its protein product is CASSVVASGSSRGSHNEQFF.